The rows below give T cell receptor beta chains drawn from one sample of a study of T cells in Graves' hyperthyroidism and ophthalmopathy. TCRdb independently ran MiXCR on the multiplex PCR reads; one entry per CDR3 protein. The sample holds about 610,000 distinct CDR3 sequences, approximately 15% seen once. Sequencing used blood. The receptors here all came from a woman aged 40 to 50 with Graves' ophthalmopathy. Each CDR3 is given with its conserved first and last residue. Each record gives: J gene, D gene, clone size, V gene, CDR3 length, CDR3 protein, CDR3 DNA. A D gene is named only where the DNA matches it firmly. Not every row has a clone size; where given, it reads once, few, many or a size class.

j_call: TRBJ2-6; d_call: .; clone_size: .; v_call: TRBV19; cdr3_length: 18; cdr3_aa: CASSRGAAGLSGANVLTF; cdr3_nt: TGTGCCAGTAGTAGAGGGGCCGCCGGGCTTTCTGGGGCCAACGTCCTGACTTTC
j_call: TRBJ2-7; d_call: TRBD1; clone_size: once; v_call: TRBV6-1; cdr3_length: 15; cdr3_aa: CASSPRGQGSYEQYF; cdr3_nt: TGTGCCAGCAGCCCAAGGGGACAGGGTTCCTACGAGCAGTACTTC
j_call: TRBJ2-5; d_call: TRBD1; clone_size: many; v_call: TRBV15; cdr3_length: 15; cdr3_aa: CATSKGGTGAETQYF; cdr3_nt: TGTGCCACCAGCAAAGGGGGGACAGGGGCAGAGACCCAGTACTTC
j_call: TRBJ1-1; d_call: .; clone_size: many; v_call: TRBV6-5; cdr3_length: 14; cdr3_aa: CASSYPLLGMEAFF; cdr3_nt: TGTGCCAGCAGTTACCCGTTACTGGGTATGGAAGCTTTCTTT
j_call: TRBJ1-5; d_call: .; clone_size: many; v_call: TRBV24-1; cdr3_length: 14; cdr3_aa: CATSAPGSSGTQHF; cdr3_nt: TGTGCCACCAGCGCTCCAGGGAGTAGTGGCACCCAGCATTTT
j_call: TRBJ1-2; d_call: .; clone_size: .; v_call: TRBV4-1; cdr3_length: 15; cdr3_aa: CASSQVRTDTYGYTF; cdr3_nt: TGCGCCAGCAGCCAAGTAAGGACAGATACCTATGGCTACACCTTC
j_call: TRBJ1-2; d_call: TRBD1; clone_size: many; v_call: TRBV6-5; cdr3_length: 13; cdr3_aa: CASSRQGFYGYTF; cdr3_nt: TGTGCCAGCAGCAGACAGGGATTCTATGGCTACACCTTC
j_call: TRBJ2-7; d_call: .; clone_size: many; v_call: TRBV27; cdr3_length: 14; cdr3_aa: CASSFLDSSYEQYF; cdr3_nt: TGTGCCAGCAGTTTTTTAGACAGCTCCTACGAGCAGTACTTC
j_call: TRBJ2-5; d_call: .; clone_size: many; v_call: TRBV19; cdr3_length: 14; cdr3_aa: CASKRELGQETQYF; cdr3_nt: TGTGCCAGTAAACGGGAACTAGGCCAAGAGACCCAGTACTTC
j_call: TRBJ2-5; d_call: .; clone_size: many; v_call: TRBV6-1; cdr3_length: 14; cdr3_aa: CASSVGQVKETQYF; cdr3_nt: TGTGCCAGCAGTGTGGGCCAAGTTAAAGAGACCCAGTACTTC
j_call: TRBJ2-4; d_call: .; clone_size: few; v_call: TRBV20-1; cdr3_length: 21; cdr3_aa: CSASEPLSREIGIGTKNIQYF; cdr3_nt: TGCAGTGCTAGCGAACCCCTATCTCGGGAGATCGGGATTGGGACCAAAAACATTCAGTACTTC
j_call: TRBJ2-7; d_call: .; clone_size: many; v_call: TRBV24-1; cdr3_length: 13; cdr3_aa: CATSTGGNYEQYF; cdr3_nt: TGTGCCACTTCGACTGGTGGAAACTACGAGCAGTACTTC
j_call: TRBJ2-3; d_call: .; clone_size: .; v_call: TRBV5-1; cdr3_length: 13; cdr3_aa: CASRLKSTDTQYF; cdr3_nt: TGCGCCAGCAGACTGAAAAGTACAGATACGCAGTATTTT
j_call: TRBJ2-7; d_call: TRBD2; clone_size: many; v_call: TRBV30; cdr3_length: 12; cdr3_aa: CAWSGTSYEQYF; cdr3_nt: TGTGCCTGGAGTGGGACTAGCTACGAGCAGTACTTC
j_call: TRBJ2-7; d_call: .; clone_size: few; v_call: TRBV7-8; cdr3_length: 17; cdr3_aa: CASSLPLQRPFSYEQYF; cdr3_nt: TGTGCCAGCAGCTTACCCCTACAGAGGCCCTTCTCCTACGAGCAGTACTTC
j_call: TRBJ2-7; d_call: .; clone_size: many; v_call: TRBV28; cdr3_length: 10; cdr3_aa: CASSGDEQYF; cdr3_nt: TGTGCCAGCAGCGGAGACGAGCAGTACTTC
j_call: TRBJ2-2; d_call: TRBD2; clone_size: many; v_call: TRBV6-5; cdr3_length: 16; cdr3_aa: CASSYSGTRVTGELFF; cdr3_nt: TGTGCCAGCAGTTATTCCGGGACTAGAGTCACCGGGGAGCTGTTTTTT
j_call: TRBJ2-5; d_call: .; clone_size: .; v_call: TRBV20-1; cdr3_length: 12; cdr3_aa: CSVPRREETQYF; cdr3_nt: TGCAGTGTCCCGAGGAGGGAAGAGACCCAGTACTTC